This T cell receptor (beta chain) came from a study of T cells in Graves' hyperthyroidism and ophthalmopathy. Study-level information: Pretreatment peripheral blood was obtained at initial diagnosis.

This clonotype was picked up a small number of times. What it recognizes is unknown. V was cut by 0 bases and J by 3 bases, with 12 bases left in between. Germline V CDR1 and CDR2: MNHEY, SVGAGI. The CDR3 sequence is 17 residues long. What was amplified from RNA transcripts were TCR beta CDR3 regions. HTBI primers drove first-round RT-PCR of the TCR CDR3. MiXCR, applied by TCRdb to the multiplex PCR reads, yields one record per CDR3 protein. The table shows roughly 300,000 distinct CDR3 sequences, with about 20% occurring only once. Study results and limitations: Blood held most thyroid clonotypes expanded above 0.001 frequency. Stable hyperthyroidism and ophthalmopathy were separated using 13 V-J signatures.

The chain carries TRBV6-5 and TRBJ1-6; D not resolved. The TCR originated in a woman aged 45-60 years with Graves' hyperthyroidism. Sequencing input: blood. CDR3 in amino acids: CASSYSGVQVYNSPLHF. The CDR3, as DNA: TGTGCCAGCAGTTACTCGGGCGTCCAAGTCTATAATTCACCCCTCCACTTT.